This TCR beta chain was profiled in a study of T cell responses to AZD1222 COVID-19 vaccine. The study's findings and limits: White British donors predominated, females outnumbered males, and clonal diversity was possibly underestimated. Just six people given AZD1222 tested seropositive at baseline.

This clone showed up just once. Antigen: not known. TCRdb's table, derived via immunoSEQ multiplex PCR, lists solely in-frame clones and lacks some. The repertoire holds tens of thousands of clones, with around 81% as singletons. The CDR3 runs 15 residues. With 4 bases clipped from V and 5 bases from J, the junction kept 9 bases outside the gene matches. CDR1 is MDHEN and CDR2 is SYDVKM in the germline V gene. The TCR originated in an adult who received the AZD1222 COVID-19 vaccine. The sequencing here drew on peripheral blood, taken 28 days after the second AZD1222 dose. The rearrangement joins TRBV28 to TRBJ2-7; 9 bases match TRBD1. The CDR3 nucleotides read TGTGCCAGCAGTTCCTTCCGGGACAGGGCGAACGAGCAGTACTTC. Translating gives CASSSFRDRANEQYF.